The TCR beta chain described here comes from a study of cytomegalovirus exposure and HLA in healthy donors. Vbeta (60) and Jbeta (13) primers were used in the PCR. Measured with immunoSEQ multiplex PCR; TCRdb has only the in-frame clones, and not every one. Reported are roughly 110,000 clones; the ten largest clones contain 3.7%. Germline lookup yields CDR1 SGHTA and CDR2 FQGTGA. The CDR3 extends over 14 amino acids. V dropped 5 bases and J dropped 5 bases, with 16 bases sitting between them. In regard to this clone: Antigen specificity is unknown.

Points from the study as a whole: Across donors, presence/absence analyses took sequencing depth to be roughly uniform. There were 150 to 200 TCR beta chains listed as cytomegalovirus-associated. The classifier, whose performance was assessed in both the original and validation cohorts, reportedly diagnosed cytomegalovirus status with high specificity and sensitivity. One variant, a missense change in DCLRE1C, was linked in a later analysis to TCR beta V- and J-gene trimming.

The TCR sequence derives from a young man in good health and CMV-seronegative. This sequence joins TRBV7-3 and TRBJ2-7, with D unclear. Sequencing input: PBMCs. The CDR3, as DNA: TGTGCCAGCAGCCCTACCGGAGTCAATCACGAGCAGTACTTC. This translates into CASSPTGVNHEQYF.